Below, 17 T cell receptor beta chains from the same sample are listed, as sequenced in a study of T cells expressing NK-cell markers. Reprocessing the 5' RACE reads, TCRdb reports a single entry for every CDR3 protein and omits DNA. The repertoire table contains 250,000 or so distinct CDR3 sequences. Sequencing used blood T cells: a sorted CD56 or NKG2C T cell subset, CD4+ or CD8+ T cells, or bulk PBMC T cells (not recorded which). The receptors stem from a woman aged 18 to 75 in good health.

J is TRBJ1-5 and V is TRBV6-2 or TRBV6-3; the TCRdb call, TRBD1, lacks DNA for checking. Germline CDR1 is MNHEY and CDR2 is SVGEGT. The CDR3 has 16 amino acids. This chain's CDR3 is CASSYSWGGREQPQHF.

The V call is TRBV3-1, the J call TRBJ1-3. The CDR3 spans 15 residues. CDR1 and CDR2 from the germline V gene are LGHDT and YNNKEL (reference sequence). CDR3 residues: CASRPDVRSGNTIYF.

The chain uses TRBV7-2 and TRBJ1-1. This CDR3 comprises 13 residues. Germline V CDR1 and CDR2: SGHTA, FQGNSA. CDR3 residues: CASSPGQGLEAFF.

The CDR3 loop is CASSKRVGADTEAFF. The rearrangement uses TRBV11-2 and TRBJ1-1; TCRdb selects TRBD1, and the lack of DNA leaves this call unchecked. The CDR3 spans 15 residues. The germline V gene encodes CDR1 SGHAT and CDR2 FQNNGV.

CDR3: CAWSLITWGANVLTF. The chain has TRBV30 and TRBJ2-6. The CDR3 is made up of 15 amino acids. The germline gives CDR1 GTSNPN, CDR2 SVGIG (reference sequence).

The chain's CDR3 is CASSQTRGVSDTQYF. This rearrangement joins TRBV6-2 or TRBV6-3 to TRBJ2-3; the D call of TRBD1 rests on TCRdb alone, since no DNA is present to check it. This CDR3 spans 15 amino acids. The germline V gene encodes CDR1 MNHEY and CDR2 SVGEGT.

The chain's CDR3 is CSARKSLTTGELFF. This chain connects TRBV20-1 to TRBJ2-2. The length of the CDR3 is 14 residues. From germline, CDR1 is DFQATT and CDR2 SNEGSKA (reference sequence).

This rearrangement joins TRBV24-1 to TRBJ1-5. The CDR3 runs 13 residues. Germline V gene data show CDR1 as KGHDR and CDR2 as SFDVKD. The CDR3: CATSGSYDQPQHF.

CDR3 in amino acids: CSARLPGGTDTQYF. The chain recombines TRBV20-1 with TRBJ2-3; TCRdb selects TRBD2, and the lack of DNA leaves this call unchecked. The germline V gene has CDR1 DFQATT and CDR2 SNEGSKA (reference sequence). The CDR3 sequence is 14 residues long.

The CDR3 is CASSRYQSNTGQNYGYTF. The J gene is TRBJ1-2, the V gene TRBV18; TCRdb outputs TRBD1, but without DNA this stays unchecked. This CDR3 spans 18 amino acids. The germline V gene encodes CDR1 KGHSH and CDR2 LQKENI.

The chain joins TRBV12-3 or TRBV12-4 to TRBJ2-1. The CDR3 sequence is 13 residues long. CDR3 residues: CASSLREPFEQFF.

The CDR3 is CASSYGTGTDTQYF. This rearrangement joins TRBV12-3 or TRBV12-4 to TRBJ2-3; TCRdb's assignment of TRBD1 cannot be checked, as there is no DNA. The CDR3 totals 14 residues.

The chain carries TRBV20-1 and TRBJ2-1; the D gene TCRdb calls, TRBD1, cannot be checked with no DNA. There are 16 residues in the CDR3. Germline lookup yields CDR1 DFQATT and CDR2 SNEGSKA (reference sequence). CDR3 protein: CSAHGQGRDFNNEQFF.

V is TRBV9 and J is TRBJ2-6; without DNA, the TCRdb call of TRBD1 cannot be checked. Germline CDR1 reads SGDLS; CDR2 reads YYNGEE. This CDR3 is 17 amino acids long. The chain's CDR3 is CASSFGPGESGANVLTF.

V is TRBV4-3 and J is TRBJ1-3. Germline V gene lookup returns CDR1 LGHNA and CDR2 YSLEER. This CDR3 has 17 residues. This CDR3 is CASSHNYGTVDRNTIYF.

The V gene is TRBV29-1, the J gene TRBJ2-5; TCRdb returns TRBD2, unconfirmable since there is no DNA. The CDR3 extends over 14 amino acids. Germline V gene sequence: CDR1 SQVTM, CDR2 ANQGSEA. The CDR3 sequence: CSALRWGQQETQYF.

The CDR3 here is CASSSVRGNTIYF. The V call is TRBV7-2, the J call TRBJ1-3. CDR1 is SGHTA, CDR2 FQGNSA, per germline. The CDR3 is made up of 13 amino acids. The variable domain in full, completed from reference TRBV7-2 and TRBJ1-3, reads GAGVSQSPSNKVTEKGKDVELRCDPISGHTALYWYRQSLGQGLEFLIYFQGNSAPDKSGLPSDRFSAERTGGSVSTLTIQRTQQEDSAVYLCASSSVRGNTIYFGEGSWLTVV.